The T cell receptor (beta chain) described here comes from a study of OX40 agonist ivuxolimab in advanced cancers. If patients had autoimmune disease history or systemic immunosuppression, they were excluded. Here immunoSEQ multiplex PCR was the method, and the copy in TCRdb shows in-frame clones only, minus some. The table records tens of thousands of clones, approximately 90% of them present only once. CDR1 is MNHNS and CDR2 is SASEGT in the germline V gene. The CDR3 loop spans 12 amino acids. V dropped 6 bases and J dropped 4 bases, with 9 bases sitting between them. The sample in question was CD4+ or CD8+ T cells sorted from blood, obtained in a trial of the OX40 agonist ivuxolimab. This TCR was sampled from an adult with an advanced solid tumor such as melanoma, head and neck, liver or kidney cancer. This rearrangement joins TRBV6-1 to TRBJ1-2; D remains ambiguous. The CDR3 DNA reads TGTGCCAGCAGCCACTACGGCTATGGCTACACCTTC. Its protein is CASSHYGYGYTF.